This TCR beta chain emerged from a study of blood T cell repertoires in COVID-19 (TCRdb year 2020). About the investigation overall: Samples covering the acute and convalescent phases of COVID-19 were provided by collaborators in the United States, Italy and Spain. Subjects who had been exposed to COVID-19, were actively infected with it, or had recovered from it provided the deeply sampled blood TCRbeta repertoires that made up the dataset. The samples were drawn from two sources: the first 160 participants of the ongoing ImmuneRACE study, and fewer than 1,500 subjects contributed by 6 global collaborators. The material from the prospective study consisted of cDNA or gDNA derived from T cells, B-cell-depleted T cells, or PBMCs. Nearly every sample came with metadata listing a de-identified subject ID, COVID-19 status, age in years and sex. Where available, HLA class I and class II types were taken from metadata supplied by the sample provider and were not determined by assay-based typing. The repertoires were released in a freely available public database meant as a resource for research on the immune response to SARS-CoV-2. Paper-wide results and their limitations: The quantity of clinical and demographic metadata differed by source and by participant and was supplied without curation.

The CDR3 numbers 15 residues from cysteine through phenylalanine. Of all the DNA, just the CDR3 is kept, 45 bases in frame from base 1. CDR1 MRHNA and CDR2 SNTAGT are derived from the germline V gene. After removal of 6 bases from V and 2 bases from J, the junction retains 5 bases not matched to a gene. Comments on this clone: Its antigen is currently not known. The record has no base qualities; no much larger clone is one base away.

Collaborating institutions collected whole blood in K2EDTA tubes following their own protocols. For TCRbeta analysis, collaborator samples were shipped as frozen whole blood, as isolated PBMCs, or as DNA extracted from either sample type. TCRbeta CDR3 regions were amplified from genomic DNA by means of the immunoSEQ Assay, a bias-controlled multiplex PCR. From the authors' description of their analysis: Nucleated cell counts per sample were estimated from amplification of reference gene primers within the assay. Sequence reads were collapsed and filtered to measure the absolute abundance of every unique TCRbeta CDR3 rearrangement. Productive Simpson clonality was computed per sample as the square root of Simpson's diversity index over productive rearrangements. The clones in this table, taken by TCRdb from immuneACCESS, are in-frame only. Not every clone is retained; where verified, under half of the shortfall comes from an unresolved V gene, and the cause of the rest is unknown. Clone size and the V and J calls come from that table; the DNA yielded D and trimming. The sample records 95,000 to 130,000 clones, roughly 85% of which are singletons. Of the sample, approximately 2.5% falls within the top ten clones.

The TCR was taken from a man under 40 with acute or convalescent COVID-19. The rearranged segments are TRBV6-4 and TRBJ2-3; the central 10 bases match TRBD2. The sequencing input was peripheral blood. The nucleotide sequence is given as TGTGCCAGCAGCATAGCGGGGGGAACCACAGATACGCAGTATTTT. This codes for CASSIAGGTTDTQYF.